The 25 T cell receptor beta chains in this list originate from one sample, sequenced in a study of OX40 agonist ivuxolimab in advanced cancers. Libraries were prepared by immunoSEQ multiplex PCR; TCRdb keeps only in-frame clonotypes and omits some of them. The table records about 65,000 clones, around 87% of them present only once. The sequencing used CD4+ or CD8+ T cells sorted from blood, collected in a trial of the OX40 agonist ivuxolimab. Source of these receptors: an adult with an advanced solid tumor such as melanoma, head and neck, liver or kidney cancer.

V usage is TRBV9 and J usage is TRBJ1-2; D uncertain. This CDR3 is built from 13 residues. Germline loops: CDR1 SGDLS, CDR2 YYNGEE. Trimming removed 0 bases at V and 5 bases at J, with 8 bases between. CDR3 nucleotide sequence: TGTGCCAGCAGCGTAGTTCCGGGGTATGGCTACACCTTC. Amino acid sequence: CASSVVPGYGYTF. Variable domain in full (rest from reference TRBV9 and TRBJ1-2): DSGVTQTPKHLITATGQRVTLRCSPRSGDLSVYWYQQSLDQGLQFLIQYYNGEERAKGNILERFSAQQFPDLHSELNLSSLELGDSALYFCASSVVPGYGYTFGSGTRLTVV.

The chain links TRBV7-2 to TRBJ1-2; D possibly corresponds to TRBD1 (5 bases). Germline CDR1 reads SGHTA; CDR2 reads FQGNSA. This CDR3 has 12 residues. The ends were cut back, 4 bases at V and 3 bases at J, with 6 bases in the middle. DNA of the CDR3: TGTGCCAGCAGCTCGGGGGACTATGGCTACACCTTC. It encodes CASSSGDYGYTF.

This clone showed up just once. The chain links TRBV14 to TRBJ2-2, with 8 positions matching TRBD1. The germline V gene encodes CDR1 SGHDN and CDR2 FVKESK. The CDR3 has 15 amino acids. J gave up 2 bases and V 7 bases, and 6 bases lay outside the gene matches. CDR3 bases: TGTGCCAGCACTCAGGACAGGGCCAACACCGGGGAGCTGTTTTTT. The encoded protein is CASTQDRANTGELFF.

Here the CDR3 reads CAITGVPGELFF. The CDR3 DNA follows: TGTGCCATCACTGGGGTCCCCGGGGAGCTGTTTTTT. The chain has TRBV10-3 and TRBJ2-2; D not certain. Trimming removed 7 bases at V and 6 bases at J, with 9 bases between. This CDR3 spans 12 amino acids. From germline, CDR1 is ENHRY and CDR2 SYGVKD.

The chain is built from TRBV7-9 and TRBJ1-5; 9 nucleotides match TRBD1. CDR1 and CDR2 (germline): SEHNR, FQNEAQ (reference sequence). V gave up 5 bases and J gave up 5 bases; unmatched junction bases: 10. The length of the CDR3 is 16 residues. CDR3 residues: CASSPLGGQGYQPQHF. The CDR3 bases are TGTGCCAGCAGCCCCTTAGGGGGACAGGGCTATCAGCCCCAGCATTTT.

DNA for the CDR3: TGTGCCAGCAGCTTGGCCGGCCCGATAGACGTCTATGGCTACACCTTC. It yields the protein CASSLAGPIDVYGYTF. The chain employs TRBV5-6 and TRBJ1-2, with no clear D. The V gene lost 0 bases and the J gene lost 4 bases, with 16 bases spanning the gap. Germline CDR1 and CDR2: SGHDT and YYEEEE. The CDR3 sequence is 16 residues long.

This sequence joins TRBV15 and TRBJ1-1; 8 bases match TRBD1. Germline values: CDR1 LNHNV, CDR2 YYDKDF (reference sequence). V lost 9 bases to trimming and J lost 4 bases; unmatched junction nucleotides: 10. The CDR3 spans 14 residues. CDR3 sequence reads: CATSLGGTGTEAFF. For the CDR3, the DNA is TGTGCCACTTCGCTTGGGGGGACAGGCACTGAAGCTTTCTTT.

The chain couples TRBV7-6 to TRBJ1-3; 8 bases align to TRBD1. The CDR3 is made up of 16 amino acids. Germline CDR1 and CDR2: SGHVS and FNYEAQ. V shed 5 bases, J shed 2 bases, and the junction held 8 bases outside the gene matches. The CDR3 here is CASSLGQGPPGNTIYF. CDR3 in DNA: TGTGCCAGCAGCCTAGGACAGGGCCCTCCTGGAAACACCATATATTTT.

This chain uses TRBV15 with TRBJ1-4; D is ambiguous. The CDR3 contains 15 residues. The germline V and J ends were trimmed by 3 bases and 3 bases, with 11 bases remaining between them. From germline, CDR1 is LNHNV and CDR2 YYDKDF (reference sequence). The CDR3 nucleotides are TGTGCCACCAGCAGGGAAAGGACGTCTAATGAAAAACTGTTTTTT. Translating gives CATSRERTSNEKLFF.

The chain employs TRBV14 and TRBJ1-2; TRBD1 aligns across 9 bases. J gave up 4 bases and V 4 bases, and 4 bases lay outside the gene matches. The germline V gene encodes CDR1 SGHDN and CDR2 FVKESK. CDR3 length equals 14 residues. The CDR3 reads CASSPGQGSYGYTF. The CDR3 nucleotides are TGTGCCAGCAGCCCGGGACAGGGTAGCTATGGCTACACCTTC.

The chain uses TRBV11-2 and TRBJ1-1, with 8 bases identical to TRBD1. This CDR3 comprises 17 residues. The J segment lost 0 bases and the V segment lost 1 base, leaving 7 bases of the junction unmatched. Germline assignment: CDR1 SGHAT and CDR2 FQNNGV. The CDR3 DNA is TGTGCCAGCAGCTTAGGCCCCAGGGGGCCGATGAACACTGAAGCTTTCTTT. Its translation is CASSLGPRGPMNTEAFF.

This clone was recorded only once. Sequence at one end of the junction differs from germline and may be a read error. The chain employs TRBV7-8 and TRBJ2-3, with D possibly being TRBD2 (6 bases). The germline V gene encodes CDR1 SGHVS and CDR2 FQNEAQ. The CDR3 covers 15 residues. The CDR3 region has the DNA TGTGCCAGCAGCCTAGCGAGGGGACGCACAGATACGCAGTATTTT. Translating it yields CASSLARGRTDTQYF.

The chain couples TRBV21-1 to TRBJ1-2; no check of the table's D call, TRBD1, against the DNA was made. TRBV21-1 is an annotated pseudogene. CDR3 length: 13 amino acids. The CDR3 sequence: CASSATGSYGYTF. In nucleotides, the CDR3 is TGTGCCAGCAGCGCGACAGGTTCCTATGGCTACACCTTC.

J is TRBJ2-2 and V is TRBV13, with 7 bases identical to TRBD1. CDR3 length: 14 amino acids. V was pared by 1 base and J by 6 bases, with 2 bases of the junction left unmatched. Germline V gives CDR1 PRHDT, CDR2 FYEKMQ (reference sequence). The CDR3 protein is CASSLAGGSGELFF. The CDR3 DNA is TGTGCCAGCAGCTTAGCAGGGGGTTCCGGGGAGCTGTTTTTT.

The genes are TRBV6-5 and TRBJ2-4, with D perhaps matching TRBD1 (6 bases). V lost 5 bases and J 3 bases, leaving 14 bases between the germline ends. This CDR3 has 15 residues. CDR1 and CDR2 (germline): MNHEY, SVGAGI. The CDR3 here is CASSKEPGVKNIQYF. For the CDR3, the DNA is TGTGCCAGCAGTAAAGAACCAGGGGTCAAAAACATTCAGTACTTC.

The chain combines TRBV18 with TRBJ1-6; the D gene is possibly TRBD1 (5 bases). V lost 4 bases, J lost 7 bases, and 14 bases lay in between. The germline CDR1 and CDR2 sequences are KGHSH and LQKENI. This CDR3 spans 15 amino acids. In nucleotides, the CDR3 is TGTGCCAGCTCACGAGGGACTTCGGTAAATTCACCCCTCCACTTT. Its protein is CASSRGTSVNSPLHF.

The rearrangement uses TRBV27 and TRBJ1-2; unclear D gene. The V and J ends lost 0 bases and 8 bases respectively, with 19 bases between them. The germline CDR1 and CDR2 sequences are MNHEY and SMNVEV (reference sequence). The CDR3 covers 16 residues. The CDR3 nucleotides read TGTGCCAGCAGTTTATCGTGGCAGGTAAATTCGTCCGGCTACACCTTC. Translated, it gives CASSLSWQVNSSGYTF.

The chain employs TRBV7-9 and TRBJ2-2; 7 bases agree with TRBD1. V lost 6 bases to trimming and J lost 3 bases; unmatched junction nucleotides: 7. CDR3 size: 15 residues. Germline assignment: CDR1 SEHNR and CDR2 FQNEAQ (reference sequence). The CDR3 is CASSKTGSYTGELFF. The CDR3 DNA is TGTGCCAGCAGTAAGACAGGGTCGTACACCGGGGAGCTGTTTTTT.

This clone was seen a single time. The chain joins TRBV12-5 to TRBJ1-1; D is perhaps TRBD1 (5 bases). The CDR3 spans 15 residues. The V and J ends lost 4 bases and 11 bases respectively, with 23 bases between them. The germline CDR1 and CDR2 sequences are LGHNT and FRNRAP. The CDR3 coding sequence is TGTGCTAGTGGTTCCATGCCAGGGCGTCCGGATCGGGCTTTCTTT. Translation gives CASGSMPGRPDRAFF. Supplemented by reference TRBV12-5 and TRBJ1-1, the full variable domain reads DARVTQTPRHKVTEMGQEVTMRCQPILGHNTVFWYRQTMMQGLELLAYFRNRAPLDDSGMPKDRFSAEMPDATLATLKIQPSEPRDSAVYFCASGSMPGRPDRAFFGQGTRLTVV.

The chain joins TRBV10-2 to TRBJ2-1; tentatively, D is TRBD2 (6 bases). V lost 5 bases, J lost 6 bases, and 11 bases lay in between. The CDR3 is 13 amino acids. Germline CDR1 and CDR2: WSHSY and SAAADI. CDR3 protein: CASSSLAPNEQFF. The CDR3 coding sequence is TGCGCCAGCAGTTCACTAGCCCCCAATGAGCAGTTCTTC.

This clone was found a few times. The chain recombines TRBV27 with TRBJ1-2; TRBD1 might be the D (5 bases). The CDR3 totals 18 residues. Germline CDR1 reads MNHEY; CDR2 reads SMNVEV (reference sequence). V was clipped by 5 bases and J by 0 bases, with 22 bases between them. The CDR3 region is CASSPITGLEGANYGYTF. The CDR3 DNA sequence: TGTGCCAGCAGTCCAATCACAGGACTGGAGGGAGCTAACTATGGCTACACCTTC.

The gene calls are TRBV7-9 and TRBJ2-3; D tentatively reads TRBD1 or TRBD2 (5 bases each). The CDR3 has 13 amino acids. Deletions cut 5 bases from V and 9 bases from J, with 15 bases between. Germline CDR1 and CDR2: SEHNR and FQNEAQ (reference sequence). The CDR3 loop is CASSRPPRDTQYF. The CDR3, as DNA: TGTGCCAGCAGCCGCCCCCCCAGGGACACGCAGTATTTT.

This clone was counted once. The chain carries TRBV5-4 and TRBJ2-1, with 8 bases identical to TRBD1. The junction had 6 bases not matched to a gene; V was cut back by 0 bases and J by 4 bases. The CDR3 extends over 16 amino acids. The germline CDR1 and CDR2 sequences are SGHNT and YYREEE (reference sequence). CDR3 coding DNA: TGTGCCAGCAGCTTGGAAATGGGACAGGAGTACAATGAGCAGTTCTTC. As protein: CASSLEMGQEYNEQFF. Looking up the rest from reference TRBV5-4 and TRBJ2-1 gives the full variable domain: ETGVTQSPTHLIKTRGQQVTLRCSSQSGHNTVSWYQQALGQGPQFIFQYYREEENGRGNFPPRFSGLQFPNYSSELNVNALELDDSALYLCASSLEMGQEYNEQFFGPGTRLTVL.

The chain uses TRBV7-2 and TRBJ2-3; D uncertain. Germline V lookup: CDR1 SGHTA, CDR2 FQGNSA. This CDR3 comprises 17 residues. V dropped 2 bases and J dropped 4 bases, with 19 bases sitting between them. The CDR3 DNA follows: TGTGCCAGCAGCTTACCCCATATAGGATTACGAGCAGATACGCAGTATTTT. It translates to CASSLPHIGLRADTQYF.

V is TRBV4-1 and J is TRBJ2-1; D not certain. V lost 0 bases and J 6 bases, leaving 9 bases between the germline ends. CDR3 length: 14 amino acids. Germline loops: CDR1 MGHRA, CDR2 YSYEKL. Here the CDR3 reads CASSQERVANEQFF. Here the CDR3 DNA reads TGCGCCAGCAGCCAAGAAAGGGTAGCCAATGAGCAGTTCTTC.